This T cell receptor beta chain was obtained from a study of CD8 T cells in Susac syndrome. Broader study findings: The study admitted that it had a relatively small number of individuals in its TCR sequencing and HLA analysis.

After extraction with the RNeasy kit, about 0.45 to 1 ug of the RNA was reverse transcribed using random hexamers. With immunoSEQ multiplex PCR, TCR beta CDR3 was amplified across 54 Vbeta and 13 Jbeta. TCRdb ran MiXCR on the immunoSEQ multiplex PCR reads and lists one entry per CDR3 protein. This sample has a few hundred thousand distinct CDR3 sequences, with 92% found just once. This CDR3 region has 15 residues. The V gene's germline CDR1 is SEHNR and CDR2 FQNEAQ (reference sequence). V lost 3 bases, J lost 7 bases, and 8 bases stayed unmatched. As to this clonotype: Its antigen remains unknown.

The multiple sclerosis controls were treatment-naive patients with relapsing-remitting disease that was stable or active. TEMRA cells were FACS-enriched, while CD8+ and CD4+ T cells were negatively isolated. The specimen sequenced was CD4+ T cells from PBMCs. This chain uses TRBV7-9 with TRBJ2-1; 8 positions match TRBD2. This TCR derives from a human donor with multiple sclerosis. Written as DNA, the CDR3 is TGTGCCAGCAGCTTCGGGGGCGGGAGGATGAATGAGCAGTTCTTC. This gives the protein CASSFGGGRMNEQFF. Combining the CDR3 with reference TRBV7-9 and TRBJ2-1 gives the whole variable domain DTGVSQNPRHKITKRGQNVTFRCDPISEHNRLYWYRQTLGQGPEFLTYFQNEAQLEKSRLLSDRFSAERPKGSFSTLEIQRTEQGDSAMYLCASSFGGGRMNEQFFGPGTRLTVL.